This paragraph covers one T cell receptor (beta chain) sequence. MiXCR, run by TCRdb on the 5' RACE reads, gives a single entry per CDR3 protein. In the table there are about 82,000 distinct CDR3 sequences, roughly 5.1% of which are singletons. The record originates from a study of T cells of healthy individuals. CDR3 length equals 14 residues. Germline V gene lookup returns CDR1 MNHEY and CDR2 SVGEGT. The V and J ends lost 7 bases and 5 bases, in that order; junction bases with no gene match: 10. The rearrangement joins TRBV6-2 or TRBV6-3 to TRBJ1-1; 7 bases map to TRBD1. This TCR was sampled from a female donor in good health. This CDR3 is CASNHRDRTTEAFF. The DNA for the CDR3 is TGTGCCAGCAACCACCGGGACAGAACTACTGAAGCTTTCTTT.